These 32 T cell receptor beta chains share one sample of origin, sequenced in a study of cytomegalovirus exposure and HLA in healthy donors. The repertoire was sequenced with immunoSEQ multiplex PCR; TCRdb's copy has only in-frame clones and lacks some. The sample includes some 130,000 clones, almost 85% of them seen just once. The sequencing input was PBMCs. The receptors derive from a man aged 30 to 39 in good health and CMV-seropositive.

This clone has only one observation. In DNA, the CDR3 is TGTGCCAGCAGCTCCACCGGGACAGGGGAGGGGGAGCAGTACTTC. Encoded protein: CASSSTGTGEGEQYF. The chain uses TRBV7-2 and TRBJ2-7; 10 bases line up with TRBD1. The CDR3 loop spans 15 amino acids. Germline lookup yields CDR1 SGHTA and CDR2 FQGNSA. J was trimmed by 7 bases and V by 4 bases; bases with no gene match: 10.

The chain joins TRBV5-6 to TRBJ1-5; tentatively, D is TRBD1 (6 bases). Germline lookup yields CDR1 SGHDT and CDR2 YYEEEE. The CDR3 covers 13 residues. Trimming removed 4 bases from V and 7 bases from J, with 12 bases in between. The CDR3 region is CASSLGHLQPQHF. CDR3 nucleotides: TGTGCCAGCAGCCTGGGACATCTGCAGCCCCAGCATTTT. Full variable domain (remainder filled in from reference TRBV5-6 and TRBJ1-5): DAGVTQSPTHLIKTRGQQVTLRCSPKSGHDTVSWYQQALGQGPQFIFQYYEEEERQRGNFPDRFSGHQFPNYSSELNVNALLLGDSALYLCASSLGHLQPQHFGDGTRLSIL.

V usage is TRBV7-2 and J usage is TRBJ2-7, with 8 nucleotides matching TRBD2. This CDR3 has 15 residues. Germline loops: CDR1 SGHTA, CDR2 FQGNSA. V was pared by 5 bases and J by 4 bases, with 10 bases of the junction left unmatched. The CDR3 sequence is CASSLGRGVSYEQYF. As DNA, the CDR3 is TGTGCCAGCAGCCTAGGGCGGGGGGTCTCATACGAGCAGTACTTC.

V gene TRBV5-1 combines with J gene TRBJ2-5; no reliable D call. The CDR3 has 13 residues. Germline-derived CDR1 and CDR2 are SGHRS and YFSETQ. The V and J ends lost 3 bases and 0 bases respectively, with 6 bases between them. CDR3 sequence reads: CASSYRDQETQYF. The CDR3 DNA is TGCGCCAGCAGCTACAGAGACCAAGAGACCCAGTACTTC.

The chain has TRBV19 and TRBJ1-6; 9 bases are shared with TRBD1. This CDR3 region has 15 residues. Germline V lookup: CDR1 LNHDA, CDR2 SQIVND (reference sequence). V lost 8 bases to trimming and J lost 8 bases; unmatched junction nucleotides: 10. In DNA form, the CDR3 reads TGTGCCAGTTCGCCGGGACAGGGCGTATATTCACCCCTCCACTTT. Its translation: CASSPGQGVYSPLHF.

This chain joins TRBV28 and TRBJ2-5; TRBD2 matches at 8 bases. Unmatched junction bases numbered 6, after V lost 5 bases and J lost 4 bases. Germline V gene lookup returns CDR1 MDHEN and CDR2 SYDVKM. This CDR3 comprises 14 residues. The CDR3 reads CASSPGGARETQYF. In DNA form, the CDR3 reads TGTGCCAGCAGTCCGGGGGGGGCTCGAGAGACCCAGTACTTC.

This rearrangement joins TRBV6-5 to TRBJ2-7, with 9 bases lining up with TRBD2. Trimming removed 8 bases from V and 6 bases from J; junction bases left unmatched: 14. The germline CDR1 and CDR2 sequences are MNHEY and SVGAGI. The CDR3 sequence is 15 residues long. For the CDR3, the DNA is TGTGCCAGCCTTCCACGGGGGATAGCGGGAGCCGAGCAGTACTTC. Translated, it gives CASLPRGIAGAEQYF.

The CDR3 loop reads CASSLSSTGEQYF. CDR3 nucleotides: TGTGCCAGCAGCTTGTCTAGTACCGGCGAGCAGTACTTC. This chain uses TRBV7-6 with TRBJ2-7; D not certain. CDR1 and CDR2 (germline): SGHVS, FNYEAQ. CDR3 length: 13 residues. V lost 3 bases and J 6 bases, leaving 12 bases between the germline ends.

The chain has TRBV6-5 and TRBJ1-2, with a weak D call TRBD1 (6 bases). Looked up from germline, CDR1 is MNHEY and CDR2 is SVGAGI. This CDR3 region has 16 residues. Trimming removed 0 bases at V and 8 bases at J, with 19 bases between. The DNA for the CDR3 is TGTGCCAGCAGTTACTCGACCCAGTTCAAGGGGGGGGGCTACACCTTC. Translating gives CASSYSTQFKGGGYTF.

The chain employs TRBV6-4 and TRBJ2-1; TRBD1 matches at 10 bases. Germline V gene sequence: CDR1 MRHNA, CDR2 SNTAGT. The CDR3 extends over 17 amino acids. After removal of 7 bases from V and 1 base from J, the junction contained 10 bases not matched to a gene. This chain's CDR3 is CASIGQGVVRSYNEQFF. The DNA for the CDR3 is TGTGCCAGCATCGGACAGGGGGTGGTAAGATCCTACAATGAGCAGTTCTTC.

V gene TRBV18 combines with J gene TRBJ2-1; the match to TRBD2 covers 8 bases. With V trimmed by 0 bases and J by 2 bases, 0 bases remained unmatched. CDR3 length: 15 residues. From germline, CDR1 is KGHSH and CDR2 LQKENI. The chain's CDR3 is CASSPPGLAYNEQFF. The CDR3 coding sequence is TGTGCCAGCTCACCACCGGGACTAGCCTACAATGAGCAGTTCTTC.

The chain combines TRBV5-6 with TRBJ1-6; 7 bases map to TRBD1. This CDR3 is built from 15 residues. Trimming cost V 0 bases and J 7 bases; bases outside gene matches: 4. Per the germline V gene, CDR1 is SGHDT and CDR2 is YYEEEE. This chain's CDR3 is CASSLDGTENSPLHF. The CDR3 coding sequence is TGTGCCAGCAGCTTGGATGGGACAGAGAATTCACCCCTCCACTTT.

The chain carries TRBV9 and TRBJ1-2, with unresolved D. There are 13 residues in the CDR3. Trimming left V 3 bases short and J 8 bases short, with 14 bases between. Germline values: CDR1 SGDLS, CDR2 YYNGEE. CDR3: CASSAPTPGGYTF. The CDR3 DNA follows: TGTGCCAGCAGCGCTCCGACCCCGGGGGGCTACACCTTC.

The chain uses TRBV10-3 and TRBJ1-2; weak D call: TRBD1 (5 bases). Per the germline V gene, CDR1 is ENHRY and CDR2 is SYGVKD. Trimming took off 0 bases at V and 7 bases at J, with 15 bases between the two ends. This CDR3 region has 15 residues. The CDR3 reads CAISESGRQLAGYTF. Here the CDR3 DNA reads TGTGCCATCAGTGAGTCCGGTAGACAGCTTGCTGGCTACACCTTC.

This clone was seen once. The chain joins TRBV18 to TRBJ2-5, with 12 bases aligning to TRBD1. Per germline, CDR1 KGHSH and CDR2 LQKENI. The CDR3 extends over 14 amino acids. The junction had 3 bases not matched to a gene; V was cut back by 3 bases and J by 7 bases. The CDR3 spells CASSPGQGAWTQYF. The DNA for the CDR3 is TGTGCCAGCTCACCGGGACAGGGGGCTTGGACCCAGTACTTC.

V gene TRBV13 combines with J gene TRBJ1-3; unclear D gene. The CDR3 has 13 amino acids. V dropped 5 bases and J dropped 1 base, with 6 bases sitting between them. Looked up from germline, CDR1 is PRHDT and CDR2 is FYEKMQ (reference sequence). The CDR3 sequence is CASSLISGNTIYF. The CDR3 bases are TGTGCCAGCAGCCTAATATCTGGAAACACCATATATTTT.

This clone was counted only a few times. Other DNA sequences in this specimen translate into the identical CDR3. The gene calls are TRBV6-5 and TRBJ1-2; D might be TRBD1 (6 bases). V was clipped by 6 bases and J by 2 bases, with 10 bases between them. CDR1 is MNHEY and CDR2 is SVGAGI in the germline V gene. The CDR3 runs 13 residues. The CDR3 reads CASSPGQNYGYTF. In DNA form, the CDR3 reads TGTGCCAGCAGCCCAGGACAGAACTATGGCTACACCTTC.

This clone turned up a few times. V is TRBV9 and J is TRBJ1-6; D uncertain. Germline V gene lookup returns CDR1 SGDLS and CDR2 YYNGEE. Trimming stripped 3 bases from V and 11 bases from J, with 12 bases between. The CDR3 is 13 amino acids. CDR3 protein: CASSASDAAPLHF. The CDR3, as DNA: TGTGCCAGCAGCGCCTCAGACGCGGCACCCCTCCACTTT.

The sample holds one count of this clone. This chain connects TRBV7-3 to TRBJ2-7; 8 bases map to TRBD1. Unmatched junction bases numbered 9, after V lost 2 bases and J lost 3 bases. The CDR3 consists of 16 residues. The germline V gene has CDR1 SGHTA and CDR2 FQGTGA. The CDR3 reads CASSLYETGALYEQYF. CDR3 sequence (DNA): TGTGCCAGCAGCTTATACGAGACAGGGGCCCTCTACGAGCAGTACTTC.

The genes are TRBV11-2 and TRBJ2-7; D unresolved. This CDR3 region has 14 residues. Trimming stripped 2 bases from V and 2 bases from J, with 10 bases between. CDR1 SGHAT and CDR2 FQNNGV come from the germline V gene. For the CDR3, the DNA is TGTGCCAGCAGCTTACGATCGGTTGCCTACGAGCAGTACTTC. This codes for CASSLRSVAYEQYF.

This chain links TRBV11-2 with TRBJ2-3; 9 bases align to TRBD2. V was clipped by 3 bases and J by 2 bases; unmatched bases: 9. There are 17 residues in the CDR3. CDR1 is SGHAT and CDR2 is FQNNGV in the germline V gene. CDR3 amino acids: CASSLGLAPLHTDTQYF. CDR3 bases: TGTGCCAGCAGCTTGGGACTAGCACCCCTACACACAGATACGCAGTATTTT.

The V call is TRBV10-1, the J call TRBJ2-3; 9 nucleotides match TRBD2. Germline V lookup: CDR1 WNHNN, CDR2 SYGVQD (reference sequence). V gave up 6 bases and J gave up 8 bases; unmatched junction bases: 9. CDR3 length: 14 residues. CDR3 protein: CASSPGLAWGTQYF. The CDR3 region has the DNA TGCGCCAGCAGCCCGGGACTAGCTTGGGGTACGCAGTATTTT.

J is TRBJ2-7 and V is TRBV7-6; 11 bases line up with TRBD2. CDR3 size: 15 residues. Germline CDR1 reads SGHVS; CDR2 reads FNYEAQ. Unmatched junction bases numbered 4, after V lost 1 base and J lost 5 bases. CDR3: CASSLELAGDHEQYF. The CDR3 DNA is TGTGCCAGCAGCTTAGAACTAGCGGGGGACCACGAGCAGTACTTC.

This clone occurred a few times. The chain has TRBV5-1 and TRBJ2-1; 14 bases line up with TRBD2. The V segment lost 4 bases and the J segment 10 bases; nucleotides outside the gene matches: 7. The CDR3 loop spans 15 amino acids. In germline, CDR1 is SGHRS, CDR2 YFSETQ. As DNA, the CDR3 is TGCGCCAGCAGCCGCACGGGACTAGCGGGGGAAGAGCAGTTCTTC. This encodes CASSRTGLAGEEQFF.

The genes are TRBV28 and TRBJ2-2, with D perhaps TRBD1 (6 bases). Germline CDR1 MDHEN, CDR2 SYDVKM. Deletions cut 6 bases from V and 2 bases from J, with 10 bases between. This CDR3 spans 14 amino acids. CDR3 amino acids: CASRRDTNTGELFF. The DNA for the CDR3 is TGTGCCAGCAGACGGGACACTAACACCGGGGAGCTGTTTTTT.

The CDR3 here is CASSPAGATDTQYF. The CDR3 nucleotides read TGTGCCAGCAGTCCAGCGGGGGCGACAGATACGCAGTATTTT. The rearrangement links TRBV6-6 to TRBJ2-3, with TRBD2 matching over 8 bases. Per germline, CDR1 MNHNY and CDR2 SVGAGI (reference sequence). The V segment lost 5 bases and the J segment 3 bases; nucleotides outside the gene matches: 4. The CDR3 is 14 amino acids.

This clone has only one observation. V usage is TRBV7-8 and J usage is TRBJ2-2; tentatively, D is TRBD2 (6 bases). The CDR3 is made up of 15 amino acids. Trimming took 4 bases from V and 4 from J, leaving 13 bases between them. Per the germline V gene, CDR1 is SGHVS and CDR2 is FQNEAQ. Here the CDR3 DNA reads TGTGCCAGCAGCTCCCGGGGAGGAGGCACCGGGGAGCTGTTTTTT. This encodes CASSSRGGGTGELFF.

The chain carries TRBV18 and TRBJ1-5; TRBD1 might be the D (6 bases). CDR3 length: 14 amino acids. Germline V gives CDR1 KGHSH, CDR2 LQKENI. Trimming took off 3 bases at V and 2 bases at J, with 8 bases between the two ends. The CDR3 loop reads CASSPGAGNQPQHF. The CDR3 DNA follows: TGTGCCAGCTCACCGGGGGCTGGCAATCAGCCCCAGCATTTT.

The CDR3 DNA sequence: TGTGCCTGGAGTAGCGGGGCCGCAGATACGCAGTATTTT. The encoded protein is CAWSSGAADTQYF. J is TRBJ2-3 and V is TRBV30; 7 positions match TRBD2. This CDR3 is 13 amino acids long. CDR1 GTSNPN and CDR2 SVGIG come from the germline V gene (reference sequence). The ends lost 2 bases at V and 4 bases at J; junction bases unmatched: 3.

This clone was observed many times. The chain is built from TRBV5-8 and TRBJ1-2; D call uncertain. The V end was cut by 6 bases, the J end by 8 bases, with 26 bases between. In germline, CDR1 is SGHTS, CDR2 YDEGEE. The CDR3 sequence is 16 residues long. The CDR3 bases are TGTGCCAGCACCCGGAGTACTTCGAAGGCTGCTAAGGGCTACACCTTC. Translated: CASTRSTSKAAKGYTF.

The V call is TRBV5-1, the J call TRBJ2-7; TRBD2 matches 9 bases. This CDR3 contains 15 residues. V trimming: 4 bases; J trimming: 3 bases; junction bases outside the gene matches: 8. The germline CDR1 and CDR2 sequences are SGHRS and YFSETQ. This CDR3 is CASSVTSGTNYEQYF. DNA of the CDR3: TGCGCCAGCAGCGTGACTAGCGGAACGAACTACGAGCAGTACTTC.

The V gene is TRBV5-4, the J gene TRBJ1-2; a possible D gene is TRBD1 (6 bases). Trimming cost V 4 bases and J 5 bases, with 24 bases left between them. Germline V gene lookup returns CDR1 SGHNT and CDR2 YYREEE (reference sequence). The CDR3 is made up of 17 amino acids. The CDR3 spells CASSRGGTQGNEYGYTF. For the CDR3, the DNA is TGTGCCAGCAGCCGCGGTGGAACCCAGGGGAATGAGTATGGCTACACCTTC.